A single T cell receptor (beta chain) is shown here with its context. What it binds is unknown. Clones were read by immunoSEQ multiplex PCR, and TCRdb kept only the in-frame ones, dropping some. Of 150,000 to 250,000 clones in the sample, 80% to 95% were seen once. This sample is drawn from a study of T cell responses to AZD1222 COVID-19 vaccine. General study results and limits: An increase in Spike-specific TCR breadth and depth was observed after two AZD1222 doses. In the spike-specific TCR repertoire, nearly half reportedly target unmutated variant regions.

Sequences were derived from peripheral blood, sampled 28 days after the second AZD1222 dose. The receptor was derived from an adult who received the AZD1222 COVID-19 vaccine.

CDR3 region: CASSEVLKLNTEAFF. CDR3 nucleotide sequence: TGTGCCAGCAGTGAAGTACTTAAGCTGAACACTGAAGCTTTCTTT. The V and J genes are TRBV6-1 and TRBJ1-1; the D is unclear. The V gene's germline CDR1 is MNHNS and CDR2 SASEGT. V dropped 1 base and J dropped 0 bases, with 9 bases sitting between them. The CDR3 consists of 15 residues.